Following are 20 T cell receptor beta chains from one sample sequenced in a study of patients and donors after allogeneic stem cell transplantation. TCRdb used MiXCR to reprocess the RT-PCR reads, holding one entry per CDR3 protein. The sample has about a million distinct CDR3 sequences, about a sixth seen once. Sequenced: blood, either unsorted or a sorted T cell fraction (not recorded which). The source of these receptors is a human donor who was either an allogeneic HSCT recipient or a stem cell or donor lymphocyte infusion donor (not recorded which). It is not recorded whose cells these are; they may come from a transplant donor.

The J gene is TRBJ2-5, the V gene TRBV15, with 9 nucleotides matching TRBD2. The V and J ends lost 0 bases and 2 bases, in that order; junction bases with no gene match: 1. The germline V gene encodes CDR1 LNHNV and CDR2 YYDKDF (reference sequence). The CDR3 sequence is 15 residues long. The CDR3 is CATSREGLAQETQYF. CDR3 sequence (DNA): TGTGCCACCAGCAGAGAGGGACTAGCTCAAGAGACCCAGTACTTC.

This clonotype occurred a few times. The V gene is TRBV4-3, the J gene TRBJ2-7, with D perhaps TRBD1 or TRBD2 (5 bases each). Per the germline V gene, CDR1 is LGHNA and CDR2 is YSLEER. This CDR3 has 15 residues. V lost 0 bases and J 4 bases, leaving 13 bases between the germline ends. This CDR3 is CASSQDWGPGYEQYF. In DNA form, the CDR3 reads TGCGCCAGCAGCCAAGATTGGGGACCTGGGTACGAGCAGTACTTC.

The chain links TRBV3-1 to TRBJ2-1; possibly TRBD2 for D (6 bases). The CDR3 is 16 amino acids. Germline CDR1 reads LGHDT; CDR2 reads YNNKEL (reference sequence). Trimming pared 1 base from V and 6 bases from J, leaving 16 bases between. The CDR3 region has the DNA TGTGCCAGCAGCCAAGTTGAACTAGGGAGGTCCAATGAGCAGTTCTTC. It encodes CASSQVELGRSNEQFF.

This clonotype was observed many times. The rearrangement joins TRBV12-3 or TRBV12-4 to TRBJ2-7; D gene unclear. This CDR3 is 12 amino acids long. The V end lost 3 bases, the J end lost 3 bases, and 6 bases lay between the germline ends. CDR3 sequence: CASSFDNYEQYF. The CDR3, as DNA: TGTGCCAGCAGTTTTGACAACTACGAGCAGTACTTC.

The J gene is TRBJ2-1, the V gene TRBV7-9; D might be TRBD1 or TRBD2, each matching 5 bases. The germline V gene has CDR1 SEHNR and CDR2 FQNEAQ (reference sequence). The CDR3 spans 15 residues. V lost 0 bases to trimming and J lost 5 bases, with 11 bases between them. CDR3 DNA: TGTGCCAGCAGCTTAGCCTGGGGGTTCAACAATGAGCAGTTCTTC. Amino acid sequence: CASSLAWGFNNEQFF. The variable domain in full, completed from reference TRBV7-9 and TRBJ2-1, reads DTGVSQNPRHKITKRGQNVTFRCDPISEHNRLYWYRQTLGQGPEFLTYFQNEAQLEKSRLLSDRFSAERPKGSFSTLEIQRTEQGDSAMYLCASSLAWGFNNEQFFGPGTRLTVL.

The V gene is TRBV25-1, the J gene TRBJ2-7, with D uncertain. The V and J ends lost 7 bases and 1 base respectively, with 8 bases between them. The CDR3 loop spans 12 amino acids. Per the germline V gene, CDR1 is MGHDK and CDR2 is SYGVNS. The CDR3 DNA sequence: TGTGCCAGCACGAAGGGTTCCTACGAGCAGTACTTC. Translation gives CASTKGSYEQYF.

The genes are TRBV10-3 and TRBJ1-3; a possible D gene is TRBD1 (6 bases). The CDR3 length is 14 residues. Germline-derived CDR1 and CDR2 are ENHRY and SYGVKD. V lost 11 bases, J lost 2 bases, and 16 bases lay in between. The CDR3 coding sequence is TGTGCCGCCAAAATCTCAGGGGCTGGAAACACCATATATTTT. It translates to CAAKISGAGNTIYF.

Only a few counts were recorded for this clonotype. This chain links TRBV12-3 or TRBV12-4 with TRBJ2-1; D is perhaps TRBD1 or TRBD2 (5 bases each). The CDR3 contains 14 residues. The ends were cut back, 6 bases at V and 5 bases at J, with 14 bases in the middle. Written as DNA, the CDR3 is TGTGCCAGCAGCCCCCTGGGACCCGACAATGAGCAGTTCTTC. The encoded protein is CASSPLGPDNEQFF.

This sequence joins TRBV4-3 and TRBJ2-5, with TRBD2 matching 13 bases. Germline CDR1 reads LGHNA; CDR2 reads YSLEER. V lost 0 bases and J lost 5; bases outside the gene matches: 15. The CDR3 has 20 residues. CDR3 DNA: TGCGCCAGCAGCCAAGATGGGGGCGGACTAGCGGGGGTTCAAGAGGAGACCCAGTACTTC. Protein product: CASSQDGGGLAGVQEETQYF.

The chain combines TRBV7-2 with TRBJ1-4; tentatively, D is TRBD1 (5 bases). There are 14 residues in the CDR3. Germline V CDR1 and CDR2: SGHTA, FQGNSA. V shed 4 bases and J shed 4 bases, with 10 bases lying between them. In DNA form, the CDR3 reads TGTGCCAGCAGCTCGGGACGGCATAATGAAAAACTGTTTTTT. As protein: CASSSGRHNEKLFF.

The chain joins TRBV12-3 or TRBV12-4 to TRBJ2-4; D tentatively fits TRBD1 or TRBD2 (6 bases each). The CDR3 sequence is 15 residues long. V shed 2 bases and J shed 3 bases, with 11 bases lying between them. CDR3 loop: CASSLTGASKNIQYF. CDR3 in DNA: TGTGCCAGCAGTTTAACGGGGGCTAGCAAAAACATTCAGTACTTC.

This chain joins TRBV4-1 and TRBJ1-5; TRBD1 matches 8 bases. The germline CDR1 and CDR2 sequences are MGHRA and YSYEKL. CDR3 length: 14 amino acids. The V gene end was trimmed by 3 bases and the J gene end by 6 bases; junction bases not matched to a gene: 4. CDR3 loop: CASSHRGRSQPQHF. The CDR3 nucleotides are TGCGCCAGCAGCCACAGGGGGCGAAGTCAGCCCCAGCATTTT.

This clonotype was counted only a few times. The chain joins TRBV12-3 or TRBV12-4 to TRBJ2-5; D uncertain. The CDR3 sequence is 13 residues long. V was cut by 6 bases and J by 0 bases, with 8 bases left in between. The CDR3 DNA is TGTGCCAGCAGCCTTTGGGACCAAGAGACCCAGTACTTC. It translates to CASSLWDQETQYF.

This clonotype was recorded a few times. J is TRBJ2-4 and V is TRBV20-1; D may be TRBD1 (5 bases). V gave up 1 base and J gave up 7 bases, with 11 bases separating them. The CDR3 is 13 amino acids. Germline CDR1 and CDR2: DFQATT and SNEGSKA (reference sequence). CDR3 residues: CSARGQHGNIQYF. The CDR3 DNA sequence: TGCAGTGCTAGAGGACAGCATGGGAACATTCAGTACTTC.

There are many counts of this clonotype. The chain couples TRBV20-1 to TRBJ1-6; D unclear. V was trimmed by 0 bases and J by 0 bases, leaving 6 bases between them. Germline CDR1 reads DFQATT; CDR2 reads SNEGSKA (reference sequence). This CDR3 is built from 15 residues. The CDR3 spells CSAREGSSYNSPLHF. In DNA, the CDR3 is TGCAGTGCTAGAGAGGGGAGCTCCTATAATTCACCCCTCCACTTT.

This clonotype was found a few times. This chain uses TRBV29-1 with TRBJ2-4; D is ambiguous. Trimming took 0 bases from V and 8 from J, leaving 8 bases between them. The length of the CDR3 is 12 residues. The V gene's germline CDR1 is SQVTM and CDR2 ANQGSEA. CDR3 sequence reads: CSVEEVRDIQYF. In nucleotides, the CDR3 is TGCAGCGTTGAAGAAGTAAGGGACATTCAGTACTTC.

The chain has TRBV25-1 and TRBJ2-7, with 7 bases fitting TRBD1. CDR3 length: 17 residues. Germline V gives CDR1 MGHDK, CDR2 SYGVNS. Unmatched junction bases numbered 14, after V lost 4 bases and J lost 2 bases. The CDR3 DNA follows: TGTGCCAGCAGTGGGTTAGTACCGGGACAGCGAACCTACGAGCAGTACTTC. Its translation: CASSGLVPGQRTYEQYF.

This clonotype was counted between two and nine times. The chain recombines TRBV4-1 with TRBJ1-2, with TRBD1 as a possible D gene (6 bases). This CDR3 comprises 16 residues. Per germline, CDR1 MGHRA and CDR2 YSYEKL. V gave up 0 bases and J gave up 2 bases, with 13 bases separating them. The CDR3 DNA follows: TGCGCCAGCAGCCAAGATTGGGCAGGGGAAAACTATGGCTACACCTTC. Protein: CASSQDWAGENYGYTF.

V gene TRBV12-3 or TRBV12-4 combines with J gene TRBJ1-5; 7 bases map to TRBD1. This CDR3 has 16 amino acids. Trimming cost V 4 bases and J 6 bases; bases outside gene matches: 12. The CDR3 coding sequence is TGTGCCAGCAGTTCCACGCCTACAGGGGCGACTCAGCCCCAGCATTTT. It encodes CASSSTPTGATQPQHF.

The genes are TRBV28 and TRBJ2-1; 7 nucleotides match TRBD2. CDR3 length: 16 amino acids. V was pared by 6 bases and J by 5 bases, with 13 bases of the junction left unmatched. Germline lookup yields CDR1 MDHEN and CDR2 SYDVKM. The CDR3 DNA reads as TGTGCCAGCAGGCCCTCTGGTAGCGGGCGCGACAATGAGCAGTTCTTC. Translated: CASRPSGSGRDNEQFF.